The 13 T cell receptor beta chains below all came from one sample that was sequenced in a study of T cells in Graves' hyperthyroidism and ophthalmopathy. TCR beta CDR3 regions were amplified from RNA transcripts. The HTBI primer set drove a first-round RT-PCR of the TCR CDR3. TCRdb re-called the multiplex PCR reads with MiXCR, one entry per CDR3 protein. The repertoire consists of 330,000 or so distinct CDR3 sequences, with roughly 19% occurring once and the leading ten covering roughly 40%. Sequencing was done on a sample of blood. The receptors come from a man aged 45-60 years with Graves' ophthalmopathy.

The chain recombines TRBV27 with TRBJ1-5; 9 positions agree with TRBD1. V was pared by 7 bases and J by 1 base, with 8 bases of the junction left unmatched. CDR3 length equals 16 residues. From germline, CDR1 is MNHEY and CDR2 SMNVEV (reference sequence). The CDR3 reads CASTSLGQGSNQPQHF. The CDR3 region has the DNA TGTGCCAGCACCTCTCTTGGACAGGGGAGCAATCAGCCCCAGCATTTT.

On this clonotype itself: One end of the junction fails to match germline, which may point to a read error. This rearrangement joins TRBV5-1 to TRBJ2-5, with 11 bases fitting TRBD2. The CDR3 is 17 residues long. From germline, CDR1 is SGHRS and CDR2 YFSETQ. This chain's CDR3 is CASSWTPTTSGTEAQYF. Written as DNA, the CDR3 is TGCGCCAGCAGCTGGACACCAACGACTAGCGGGACAGAGGCCCAGTACTTC.

This clonotype was counted between two and nine times. The chain has TRBV11-1 and TRBJ2-1; 12 nucleotides agree with TRBD2. This CDR3 contains 18 residues. Losses at the gene ends were 11 bases for V and 0 bases for J; bases not matched to a gene: 14. Germline CDR1 is SGHAT and CDR2 is FQDESV (reference sequence). The CDR3 DNA reads TGTGCCTCCCGTCGGCTAGCGGGAGGGCGGAGCTCCTACAATGAGCAGTTCTTC. Amino acid sequence: CASRRLAGGRSSYNEQFF.

This clonotype appeared many times. CDR3 coding DNA: TGTGCCAGCAGTACGGTAAACACAGATACGCAGTATTTT. Its translation is CASSTVNTDTQYF. This chain uses TRBV2 with TRBJ2-3; D not resolved. Trimming took 5 bases from V and 2 from J, leaving 8 bases between them. The CDR3 length is 13 residues. In germline, CDR1 is SNHLY, CDR2 FYNNEI.

This clonotype was seen a handful of times. The J gene is TRBJ2-7, the V gene TRBV20-1; D not certain. The germline V gene encodes CDR1 DFQATT and CDR2 SNEGSKA (reference sequence). V lost 3 bases and J 7 bases, leaving 13 bases between the germline ends. The CDR3 consists of 12 residues. The CDR3 loop reads CSASDNPWEQYF. CDR3 DNA: TGCAGTGCTAGTGACAACCCCTGGGAGCAGTACTTC.

For this clonotype: With a much larger clone just one base away, this may be a read error. Here the CDR3 reads CAGSQGQTNTEAFF. CDR3 coding DNA: TGTGCCGGCAGCCAAGGACAGACGAACACTGAAGCTTTCTTT. V is TRBV3-1 and J is TRBJ1-1; TRBD1 is a possible D gene (6 bases). The CDR3 is made up of 14 amino acids. Germline assignment: CDR1 LGHDT and CDR2 YNNKEL (reference sequence).

The chain recombines TRBV15 with TRBJ2-5; 7 bases align to TRBD2. J gave up 3 bases and V 5 bases, and 9 bases lay outside the gene matches. The CDR3 extends over 15 amino acids. Germline CDR1 and CDR2: LNHNV and YYDKDF (reference sequence). CDR3 bases: TGTGCCACCAGCGAACGCGGGGGACCCGAAGAGACCCAGTACTTC. Translation gives CATSERGGPEETQYF. Based on the CDR3 plus reference TRBV15 and TRBJ2-5, the full variable domain is DAMVIQNPRYQVTQFGKPVTLSCSQTLNHNVMYWYQQKSSQAPKLLFHYYDKDFNNEADTPDNFQSRRPNTSFCFLDIRSPGLGDTAMYLCATSERGGPEETQYFGPGTRLLVL.

V and J are TRBV12-3 or TRBV12-4 and TRBJ2-5; D may be TRBD2 (6 bases). The V end lost 8 bases, the J end lost 2 bases, and 18 bases lay between the germline ends. The CDR3 runs 15 residues. The CDR3 protein is CASGPGVSEQETQYF. For the CDR3, the DNA is TGTGCCAGCGGGCCGGGAGTGAGTGAGCAAGAGACCCAGTACTTC.

This clonotype was counted ten times or more. The rearrangement links TRBV7-8 to TRBJ1-1; no reliable D call. Trimming left V 1 base short and J 1 base short, with 7 bases between. Germline V gives CDR1 SGHVS, CDR2 FQNEAQ. The CDR3 contains 14 residues. CDR3 residues: CASSLVRGNTEAFF. As DNA, the CDR3 is TGTGCCAGCAGCTTAGTACGGGGGAACACTGAAGCTTTCTTT.

The chain recombines TRBV5-1 with TRBJ1-3; TRBD1 agrees at 7 bases. Per germline, CDR1 SGHRS and CDR2 YFSETQ. The V gene end was trimmed by 4 bases and the J gene end by 0 bases; junction bases not matched to a gene: 7. The CDR3 runs 16 residues. The CDR3 DNA sequence: TGCGCCAGCAGCAGCCTAGGGGGCGTCTCTGGAAACACCATATATTTT. As protein: CASSSLGGVSGNTIYF.

A few counts support this clonotype. The chain couples TRBV6-1 to TRBJ2-7, with TRBD2 matching over 10 bases. The CDR3 spans 16 residues. The germline gives CDR1 MNHNS, CDR2 SASEGT. The junction had 13 bases not matched to a gene; V was cut back by 7 bases and J by 4 bases. Here the CDR3 reads CASTTTGAGGQYEQYF. The CDR3 region has the DNA TGTGCCAGCACCACCACCGGAGCGGGAGGGCAGTACGAGCAGTACTTC.

The chain combines TRBV6-1 with TRBJ2-7, with D possibly matching TRBD1 (5 bases). V dropped 3 bases and J dropped 1 base, with 13 bases sitting between them. The CDR3 contains 15 residues. CDR1 and CDR2 from the germline V gene are MNHNS and SASEGT. The CDR3, as DNA: TGTGCCAGCAGTGAGGGGCAGAGCTTGTCCTACGAGCAGTACTTC. Translating it yields CASSEGQSLSYEQYF.

This chain joins TRBV9 and TRBJ2-2; 8 bases are shared with TRBD2. J was trimmed by 8 bases and V by 4 bases; bases with no gene match: 7. CDR1 is SGDLS and CDR2 is YYNGEE in the germline V gene. The CDR3 length is 14 residues. This CDR3 is CASSKTSGGGELFF. The CDR3 nucleotides are TGTGCCAGCAGCAAAACTAGCGGAGGGGGGGAGCTGTTTTTT.